These T cell receptor beta chains were read from a single sample in a study of T cells in Graves' hyperthyroidism and ophthalmopathy. TCRdb re-called the multiplex PCR reads with MiXCR, one entry per CDR3 protein. Counted here are roughly 380,000 distinct CDR3 sequences, around an eighth occurring once; the ten biggest clones make up under 25%. Input material: blood. The receptors were gathered from a man between 25 and 39 years old with Graves' hyperthyroidism that later progressed to Graves' ophthalmopathy. The CDR3 runs from the conserved cysteine through the conserved F or W. A D gene is named only where the DNA matches it firmly. Some rows have no size entry. The others give once, few or many, or a class for an expanded clone.

d_call	v_call	clone_size	j_call	cdr3_nt	cdr3_aa
-	TRBV7-9	many	TRBJ2-1	TGTGCCAGCAGCTTATTACTAGCAGACAATGAGCAGTTCTTC	CASSLLLADNEQFF
-	TRBV30	many	TRBJ1-1	TGTGCCTGGAGATTAGGAGGAGGGCCCTACGAAGGAGCTTTCTTT	CAWRLGGGPYEGAFF
-	TRBV11-1	few	TRBJ1-1	TGTGCCAGCAGCTTAGGGTTTTACACTGAAGCTTTCTTT	CASSLGFYTEAFF
-	TRBV7-2	few	TRBJ2-7	TGTGCCAGCAGCTTAGTTGGAGGGAGAGGCGAGCAGTACTTC	CASSLVGGRGEQYF
-	TRBV5-1	many	TRBJ1-2	TGCGCCAGCAGCTTCCAGGGCGGGGGGACTTATGGCTACACCTTC	CASSFQGGGTYGYTF
-	TRBV6-1	-	TRBJ1-6	TGTGCCAGCTGCCCAGGGACGTCGGATAATTCACCCCTCCACTTT	CASCPGTSDNSPLHF
TRBD1	TRBV3-1	few	TRBJ1-2	TGTGCCAGCAGAGAGGGGGCGGGAGGCTACACCTTC	CASREGAGGYTF
-	TRBV3-1	-	TRBJ2-7	TGTGCCAGCAGCCAACAGACTAGTAGCGAGCAGTACTTC	CASSQQTSSEQYF
TRBD1	TRBV15	-	TRBJ2-7	TGTGCCACCAGCAGCAAGAGACCGGGACAGGGCTACGAGCAGTACTTC	CATSSKRPGQGYEQYF
-	TRBV14	many	TRBJ1-2	TGTGCCAGCAGCCGTGTTCAGGGTACCGTTTTTACCTATGGCTACACCTTC	CASSRVQGTVFTYGYTF
TRBD1	TRBV2	many	TRBJ1-2	TGTGCCAGCAGGGGGGGACAGGGTAACTATGGCTACACCTTC	CASRGGQGNYGYTF
-	TRBV12-5	-	TRBJ2-7	TGTGCTAGTGGTTTGGACAGTTGGGAGCAGTACTTC	CASGLDSWEQYF
-	TRBV6-1	few	TRBJ1-2	TGTGCCAGCCAGAAGGACGGCTATGGCTACACCTTC	CASQKDGYGYTF
-	TRBV24-1	many	TRBJ1-4	TGTGCCACCAGTGACCAGGATCCGGCCGAGGGAGCTAATGAAAAACTGTTTTTT	CATSDQDPAEGANEKLFF
TRBD1	TRBV7-6	many	TRBJ2-1	TGTGCCAGCAGCTCTCCGAGGGGGCGATCTTACAATGAGCAGTTCTTC	CASSSPRGRSYNEQFF
TRBD1	TRBV2	many	TRBJ2-7	TGTGCCAGCAGTGAGAGGACAGGTGGCTACGAGCAGTACTTC	CASSERTGGYEQYF
TRBD1	TRBV20-1	many	TRBJ2-1	TGCAGTGCTAGCTGGGACAGGGGGTACGATGAGCAGTTCTTC	CSASWDRGYDEQFF
TRBD1	TRBV11-2	many	TRBJ1-2	TGTGCCAGCAGCTCCCCACCGCCGGGACAGGGGAGCTATGGCTACACCTTC	CASSSPPPGQGSYGYTF
TRBD1	TRBV29-1	-	TRBJ1-2	TGCAGCGTTGCGGACAGGGTGAGCTATGGCTACACCTTC	CSVADRVSYGYTF
-	TRBV29-1	few	TRBJ1-2	TGCAGCGTTGAAGATCTTGTGATGGTGAGGGGGGTTAATGGCTACACCTTC	CSVEDLVMVRGVNGYTF
-	TRBV12-3/TRBV12-4	many	TRBJ2-2	TGTGCCAGCAGGATGGACCGTCACACCGGGGAGCTGTTTTTT	CASRMDRHTGELFF
-	TRBV6-1	many	TRBJ1-2	TGTGCCAGCAGTGAATCAGCGATACCCGGCTACACCTTC	CASSESAIPGYTF
TRBD1	TRBV5-6	many	TRBJ1-2	TGTGCCAGCAGCTTGATAGGACAGGGAAACTATGGCTACACCTTC	CASSLIGQGNYGYTF
-	TRBV4-1	-	TRBJ2-1	TGCGCCAGCAGCCAAGTCGAGGGCATTGAGCAGTTCTTC	CASSQVEGIEQFF
TRBD1	TRBV5-1	-	TRBJ1-1	TGCGCCAGTAGATCAACAGGGGTGACCACTGAAGCTTTCTTT	CASRSTGVTTEAFF
-	TRBV19	-	TRBJ1-5	TGTGCCAGTAGTGGGATCCAGGCCCGCAATCAGCCCCAGCATTTT	CASSGIQARNQPQHF
-	TRBV6-1	many	TRBJ1-4	TGTGCCAGCAGTAGAGAGGTCCTTAATGAAAAACTGTTTTTT	CASSREVLNEKLFF
-	TRBV4-1	-	TRBJ2-1	TGCGCCAGCAGTCAGACGGTGGGGCTCTACAATGAGCAGTTCTTC	CASSQTVGLYNEQFF
-	TRBV5-6	-	TRBJ1-5	TGTGCCAGCAGCTTACAGGGAAGAATTAGCAATCAGCCCCAGCATTTT	CASSLQGRISNQPQHF
-	TRBV2	many	TRBJ1-6	TGTGCCAGCAACAACAATTCACCCCTCCACTTT	CASNNNSPLHF
TRBD2	TRBV2	-	TRBJ2-7	TGTGCCAGCAGTGAAGCGAGGCTAGCGGGGGGCTACGAGCAGTACTTC	CASSEARLAGGYEQYF
-	TRBV24-1	-	TRBJ1-5	TGTGCCACCAGTGATTCGATGGGAGCAAGCAATCAGCCCCAGCATTTT	CATSDSMGASNQPQHF
-	TRBV3-1	few	TRBJ1-1	TGTGCCAGCAGCCAAGAGGGAACTGGGAACACTGAAGCTTTCTTT	CASSQEGTGNTEAFF
TRBD1	TRBV2	many	TRBJ1-5	TGTGCCAGCAGTGACGCACAGGGGCAGCCCCAGCATTTT	CASSDAQGQPQHF
TRBD1	TRBV27	few	TRBJ1-4	TGTGCCAGCAGCCGATCAAGGGACAGTAATGAAAAACTGTTTTTT	CASSRSRDSNEKLFF
-	TRBV20-1	many	TRBJ2-5	TGCAGTAGTTCAGACGAGACCCAGTACTTC	CSSSDETQYF
TRBD1	TRBV20-1	-	TRBJ2-2	TGCAGTGCTAGAGGACAGGGGCTAGCCACCGGGGAGCTGTTTTTT	CSARGQGLATGELFF